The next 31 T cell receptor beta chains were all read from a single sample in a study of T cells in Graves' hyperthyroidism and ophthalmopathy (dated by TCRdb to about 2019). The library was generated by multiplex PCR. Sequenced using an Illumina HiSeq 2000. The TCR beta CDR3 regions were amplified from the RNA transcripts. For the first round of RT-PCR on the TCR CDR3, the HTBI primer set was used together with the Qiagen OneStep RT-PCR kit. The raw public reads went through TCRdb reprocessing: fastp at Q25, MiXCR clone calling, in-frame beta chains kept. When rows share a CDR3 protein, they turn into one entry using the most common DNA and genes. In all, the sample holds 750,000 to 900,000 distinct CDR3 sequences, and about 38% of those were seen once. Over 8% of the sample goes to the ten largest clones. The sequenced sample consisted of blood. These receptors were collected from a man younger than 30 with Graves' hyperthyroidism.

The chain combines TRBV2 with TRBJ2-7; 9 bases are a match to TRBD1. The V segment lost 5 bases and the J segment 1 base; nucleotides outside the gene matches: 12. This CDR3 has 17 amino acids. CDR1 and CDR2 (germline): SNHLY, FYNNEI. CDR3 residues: CASSSPPGQGRSYEQYF. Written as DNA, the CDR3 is TGTGCCAGCAGTTCCCCGCCCGGACAGGGGCGGTCCTACGAGCAGTACTTC.

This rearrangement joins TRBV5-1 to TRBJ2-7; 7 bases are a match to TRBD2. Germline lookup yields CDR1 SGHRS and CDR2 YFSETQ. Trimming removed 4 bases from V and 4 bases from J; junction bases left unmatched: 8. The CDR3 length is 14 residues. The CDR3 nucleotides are TGCGCCAGCAGCCATGAGAGCGGGAAGTACGAGCAGTACTTC. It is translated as CASSHESGKYEQYF. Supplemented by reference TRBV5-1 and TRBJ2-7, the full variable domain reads KAGVTQTPRYLIKTRGQQVTLSCSPISGHRSVSWYQQTPGQGLQFLFEYFSETQRNKGNFPGRFSGRQFSNSRSEMNVSTLELGDSALYLCASSHESGKYEQYFGPGTRLTVT.

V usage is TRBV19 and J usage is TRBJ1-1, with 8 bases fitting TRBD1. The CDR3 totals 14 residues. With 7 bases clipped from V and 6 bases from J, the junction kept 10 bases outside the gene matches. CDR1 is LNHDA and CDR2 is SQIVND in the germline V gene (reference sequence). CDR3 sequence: CASKKTGEEAEAFF. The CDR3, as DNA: TGTGCCAGTAAAAAGACAGGGGAGGAGGCTGAAGCTTTCTTT.

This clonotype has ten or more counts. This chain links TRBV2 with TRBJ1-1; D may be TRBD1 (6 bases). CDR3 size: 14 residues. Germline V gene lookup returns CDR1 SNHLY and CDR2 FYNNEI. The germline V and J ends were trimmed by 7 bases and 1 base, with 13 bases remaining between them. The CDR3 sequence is CASNRQGRNTEAFF. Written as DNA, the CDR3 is TGTGCCAGCAACCGGCAGGGGAGGAACACTGAAGCTTTCTTT. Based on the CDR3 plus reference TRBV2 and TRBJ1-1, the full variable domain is EPEVTQTPSHQVTQMGQEVILRCVPISNHLYFYWYRQILGQKVEFLVSFYNNEISEKSEIFDDQFSVERPDGSNFTLKIRSTKLEDSAMYFCASNRQGRNTEAFFGQGTRLTVV.

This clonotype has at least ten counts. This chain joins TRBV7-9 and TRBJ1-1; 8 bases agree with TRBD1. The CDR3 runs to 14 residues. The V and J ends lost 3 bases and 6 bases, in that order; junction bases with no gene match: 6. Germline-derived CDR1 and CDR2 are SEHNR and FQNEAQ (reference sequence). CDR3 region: CASSLDRAFAEAFF. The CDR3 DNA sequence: TGTGCCAGCAGCTTGGACAGGGCATTTGCTGAAGCTTTCTTT.

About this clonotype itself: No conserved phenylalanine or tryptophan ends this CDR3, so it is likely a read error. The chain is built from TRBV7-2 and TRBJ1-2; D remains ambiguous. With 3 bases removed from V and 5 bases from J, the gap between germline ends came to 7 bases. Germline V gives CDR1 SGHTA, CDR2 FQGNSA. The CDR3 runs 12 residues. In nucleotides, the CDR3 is TGTGCCAGCAGCTTGGAAGGGTATGGCTACACCTCC. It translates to CASSLEGYGYTS.

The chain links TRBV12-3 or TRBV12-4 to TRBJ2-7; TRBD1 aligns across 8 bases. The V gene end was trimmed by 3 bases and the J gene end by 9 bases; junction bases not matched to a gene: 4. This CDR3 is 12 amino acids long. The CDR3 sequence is CASSFDRGGQYF. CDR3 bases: TGTGCCAGCAGTTTCGACAGGGGCGGGCAGTACTTC.

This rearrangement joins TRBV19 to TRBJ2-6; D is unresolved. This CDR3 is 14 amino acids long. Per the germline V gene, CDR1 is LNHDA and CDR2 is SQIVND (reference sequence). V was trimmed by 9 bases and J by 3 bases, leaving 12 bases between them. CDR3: CASRRSDGANVLTF. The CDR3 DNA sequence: TGTGCCAGCAGACGGTCAGATGGGGCCAACGTCCTGACTTTC.

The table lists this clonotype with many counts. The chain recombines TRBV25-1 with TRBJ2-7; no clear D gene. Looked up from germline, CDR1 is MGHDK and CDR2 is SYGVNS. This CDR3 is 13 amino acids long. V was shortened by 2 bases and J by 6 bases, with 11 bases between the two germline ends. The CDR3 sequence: CASSETNTREQYF. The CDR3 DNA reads TGTGCCAGCAGTGAAACTAACACACGCGAGCAGTACTTC.

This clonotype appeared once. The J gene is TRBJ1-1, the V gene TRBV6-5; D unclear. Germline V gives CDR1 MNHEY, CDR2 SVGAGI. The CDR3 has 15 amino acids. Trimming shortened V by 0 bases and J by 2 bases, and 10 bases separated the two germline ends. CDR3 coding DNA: TGTGCCAGCAGTTACTCCGGCCAGATTAACACTGAAGCTTTCTTT. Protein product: CASSYSGQINTEAFF.

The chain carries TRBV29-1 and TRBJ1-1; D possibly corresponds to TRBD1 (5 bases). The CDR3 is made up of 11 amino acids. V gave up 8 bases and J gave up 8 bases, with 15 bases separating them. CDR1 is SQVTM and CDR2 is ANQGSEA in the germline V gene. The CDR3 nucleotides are TGCAGCTTAGGGGCAAGGGACGAAGCTTTCTTT. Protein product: CSLGARDEAFF.

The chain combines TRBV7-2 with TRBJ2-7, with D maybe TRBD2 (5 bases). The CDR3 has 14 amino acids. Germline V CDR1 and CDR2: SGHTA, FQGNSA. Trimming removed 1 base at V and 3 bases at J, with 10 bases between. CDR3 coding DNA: TGTGCCAGCAGCTTAGGGACTGCTTACTACGAGCAGTACTTC. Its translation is CASSLGTAYYEQYF.

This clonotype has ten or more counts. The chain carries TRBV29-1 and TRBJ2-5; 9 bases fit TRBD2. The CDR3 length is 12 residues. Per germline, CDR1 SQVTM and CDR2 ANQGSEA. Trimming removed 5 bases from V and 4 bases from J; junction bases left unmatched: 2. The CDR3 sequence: CSVMTSGETQYF. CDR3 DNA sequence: TGCAGCGTTATGACTAGCGGAGAGACCCAGTACTTC.

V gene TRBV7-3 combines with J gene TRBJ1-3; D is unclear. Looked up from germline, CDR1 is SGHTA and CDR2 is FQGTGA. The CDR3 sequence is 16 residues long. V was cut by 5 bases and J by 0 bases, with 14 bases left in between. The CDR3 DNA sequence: TGTGCCAGCAGCCAAGGGCAGCCCAGCTCTGGAAACACCATATATTTT. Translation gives CASSQGQPSSGNTIYF.

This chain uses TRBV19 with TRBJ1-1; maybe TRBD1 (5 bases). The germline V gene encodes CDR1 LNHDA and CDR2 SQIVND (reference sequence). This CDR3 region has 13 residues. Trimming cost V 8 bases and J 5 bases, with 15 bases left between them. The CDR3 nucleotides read TGTGCCAGTGCCTTGGGGAGGGGAACTGAAGCTTTCTTT. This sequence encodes CASALGRGTEAFF.

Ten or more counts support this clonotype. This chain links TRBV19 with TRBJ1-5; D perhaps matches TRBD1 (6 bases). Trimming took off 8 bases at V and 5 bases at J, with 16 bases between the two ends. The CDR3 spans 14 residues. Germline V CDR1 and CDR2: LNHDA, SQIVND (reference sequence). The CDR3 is CASQSRGADQPQHF. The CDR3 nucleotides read TGTGCCAGTCAAAGCAGGGGCGCGGATCAGCCCCAGCATTTT.

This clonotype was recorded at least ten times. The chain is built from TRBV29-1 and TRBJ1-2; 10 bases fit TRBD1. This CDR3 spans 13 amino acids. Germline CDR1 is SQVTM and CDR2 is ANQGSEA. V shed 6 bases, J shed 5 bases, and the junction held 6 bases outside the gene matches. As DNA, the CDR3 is TGCAGCGTCGGGGACAGGGGACTTTATGGCTACACCTTC. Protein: CSVGDRGLYGYTF.

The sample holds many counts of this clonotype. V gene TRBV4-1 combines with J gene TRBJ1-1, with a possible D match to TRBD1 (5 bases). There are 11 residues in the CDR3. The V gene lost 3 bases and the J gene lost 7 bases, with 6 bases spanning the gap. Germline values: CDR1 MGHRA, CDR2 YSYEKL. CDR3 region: CASSQGLEAFF. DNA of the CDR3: TGCGCCAGCAGCCAGGGACTTGAAGCTTTCTTT.

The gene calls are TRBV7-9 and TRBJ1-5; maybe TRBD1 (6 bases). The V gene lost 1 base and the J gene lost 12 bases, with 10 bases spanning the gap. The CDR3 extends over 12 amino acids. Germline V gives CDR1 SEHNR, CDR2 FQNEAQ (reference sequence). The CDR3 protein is CASSLGWTDQHF. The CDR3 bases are TGTGCCAGCAGCTTAGGATGGACAGACCAGCATTTT. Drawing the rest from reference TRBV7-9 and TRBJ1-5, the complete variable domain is DTGVSQNPRHKITKRGQNVTFRCDPISEHNRLYWYRQTLGQGPEFLTYFQNEAQLEKSRLLSDRFSAERPKGSFSTLEIQRTEQGDSAMYLCASSLGWTDQHFGDGTRLSIL.

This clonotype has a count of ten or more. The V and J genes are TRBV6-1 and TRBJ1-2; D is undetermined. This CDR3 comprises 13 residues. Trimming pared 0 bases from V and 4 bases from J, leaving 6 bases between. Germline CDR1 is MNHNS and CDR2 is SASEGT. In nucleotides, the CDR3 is TGTGCCAGCAGTGAAGCCAGCCTCTATGGCTACACCTTC. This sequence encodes CASSEASLYGYTF.

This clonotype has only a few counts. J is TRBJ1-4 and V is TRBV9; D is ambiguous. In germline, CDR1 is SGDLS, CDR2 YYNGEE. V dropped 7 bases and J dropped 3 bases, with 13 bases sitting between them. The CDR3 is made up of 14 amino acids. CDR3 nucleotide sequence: TGTGCCAGCTCACCCTCCGGGTCTAATGAAAAACTGTTTTTT. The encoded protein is CASSPSGSNEKLFF.

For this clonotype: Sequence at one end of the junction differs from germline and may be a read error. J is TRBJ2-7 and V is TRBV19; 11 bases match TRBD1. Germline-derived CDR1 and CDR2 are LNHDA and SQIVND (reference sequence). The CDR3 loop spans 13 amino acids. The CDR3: CASSGQGAYGQYF. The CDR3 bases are TGTGCCAGTAGTGGACAGGGGGCTTACGGGCAGTACTTC.

CDR3 loop: CASSPDGGSYTEAFF. As DNA, the CDR3 is TGTGCCAGCAGCCCCGATGGGGGCTCCTACACTGAAGCTTTCTTT. The chain is built from TRBV7-9 and TRBJ1-1; tentatively, D is TRBD1 (6 bases). The germline V and J ends were trimmed by 5 bases and 3 bases, with 16 bases remaining between them. The CDR3 is 15 amino acids. Germline V CDR1 and CDR2: SEHNR, FQNEAQ (reference sequence).

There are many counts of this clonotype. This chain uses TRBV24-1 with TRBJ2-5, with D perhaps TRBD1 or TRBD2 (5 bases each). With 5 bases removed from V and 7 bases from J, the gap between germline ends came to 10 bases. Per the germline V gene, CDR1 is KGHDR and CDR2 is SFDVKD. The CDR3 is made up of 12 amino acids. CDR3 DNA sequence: TGTGCCACCAGTGGAGGGGATGGGACCCAGTACTTC. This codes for CATSGGDGTQYF.

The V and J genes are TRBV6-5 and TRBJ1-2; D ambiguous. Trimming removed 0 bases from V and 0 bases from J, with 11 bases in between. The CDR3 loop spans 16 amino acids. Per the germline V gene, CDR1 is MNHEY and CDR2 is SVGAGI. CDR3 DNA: TGTGCCAGCAGTTACTCGAATCCGGGGTCTAACTATGGCTACACCTTC. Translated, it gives CASSYSNPGSNYGYTF.

CDR3 loop: CASGTDFSYEQYF. In DNA form, the CDR3 reads TGTGCCAGCGGAACGGACTTCTCCTACGAGCAGTACTTC. The J gene is TRBJ2-7, the V gene TRBV25-1; maybe TRBD2 (5 bases). The CDR3 spans 13 residues. CDR1 and CDR2 (germline): MGHDK, SYGVNS. Trimming cost V 8 bases and J 0 bases, with 11 bases left between them.

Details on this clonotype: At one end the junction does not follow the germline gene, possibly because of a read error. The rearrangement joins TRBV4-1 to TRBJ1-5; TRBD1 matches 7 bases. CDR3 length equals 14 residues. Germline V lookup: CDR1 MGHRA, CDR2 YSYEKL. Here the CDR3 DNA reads TGTGCCAGCAGCCAAGAGACAGGGAGTCAGCCCCAGCATTTT. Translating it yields CASSQETGSQPQHF.

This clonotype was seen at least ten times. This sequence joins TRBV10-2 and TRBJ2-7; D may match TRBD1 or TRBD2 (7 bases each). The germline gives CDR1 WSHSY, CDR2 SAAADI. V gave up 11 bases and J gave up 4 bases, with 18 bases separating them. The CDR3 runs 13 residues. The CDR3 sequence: CAGSGGAEYEQYF. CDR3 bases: TGCGCCGGCTCAGGGGGGGCAGAATACGAGCAGTACTTC.

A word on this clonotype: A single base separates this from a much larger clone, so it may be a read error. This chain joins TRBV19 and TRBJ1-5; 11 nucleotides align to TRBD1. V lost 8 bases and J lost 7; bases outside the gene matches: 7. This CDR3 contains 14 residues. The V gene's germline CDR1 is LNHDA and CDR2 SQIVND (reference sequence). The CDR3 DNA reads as TGTGCCAGTGGTACCGGGACAGGGGGACAGCCCCAGCATTTT. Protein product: CASGTGTGGQPQHF.

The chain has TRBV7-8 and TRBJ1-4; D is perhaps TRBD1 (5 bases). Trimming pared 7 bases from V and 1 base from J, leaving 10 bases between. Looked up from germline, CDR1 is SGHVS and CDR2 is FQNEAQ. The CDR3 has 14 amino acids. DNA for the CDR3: TGTGCCAGCACCCCGGGGGGAACTAATGAAAAACTGTTTTTT. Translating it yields CASTPGGTNEKLFF.

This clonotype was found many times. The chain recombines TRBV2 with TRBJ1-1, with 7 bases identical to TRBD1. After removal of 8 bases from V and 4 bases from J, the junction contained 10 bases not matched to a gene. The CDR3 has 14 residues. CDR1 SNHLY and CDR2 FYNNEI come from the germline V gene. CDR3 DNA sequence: TGTGCCAGCCGCCAGAGACAGGGAATCACTGAAGCTTTCTTT. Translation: CASRQRQGITEAFF. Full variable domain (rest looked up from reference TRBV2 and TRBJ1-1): EPEVTQTPSHQVTQMGQEVILRCVPISNHLYFYWYRQILGQKVEFLVSFYNNEISEKSEIFDDQFSVERPDGSNFTLKIRSTKLEDSAMYFCASRQRQGITEAFFGQGTRLTVV.